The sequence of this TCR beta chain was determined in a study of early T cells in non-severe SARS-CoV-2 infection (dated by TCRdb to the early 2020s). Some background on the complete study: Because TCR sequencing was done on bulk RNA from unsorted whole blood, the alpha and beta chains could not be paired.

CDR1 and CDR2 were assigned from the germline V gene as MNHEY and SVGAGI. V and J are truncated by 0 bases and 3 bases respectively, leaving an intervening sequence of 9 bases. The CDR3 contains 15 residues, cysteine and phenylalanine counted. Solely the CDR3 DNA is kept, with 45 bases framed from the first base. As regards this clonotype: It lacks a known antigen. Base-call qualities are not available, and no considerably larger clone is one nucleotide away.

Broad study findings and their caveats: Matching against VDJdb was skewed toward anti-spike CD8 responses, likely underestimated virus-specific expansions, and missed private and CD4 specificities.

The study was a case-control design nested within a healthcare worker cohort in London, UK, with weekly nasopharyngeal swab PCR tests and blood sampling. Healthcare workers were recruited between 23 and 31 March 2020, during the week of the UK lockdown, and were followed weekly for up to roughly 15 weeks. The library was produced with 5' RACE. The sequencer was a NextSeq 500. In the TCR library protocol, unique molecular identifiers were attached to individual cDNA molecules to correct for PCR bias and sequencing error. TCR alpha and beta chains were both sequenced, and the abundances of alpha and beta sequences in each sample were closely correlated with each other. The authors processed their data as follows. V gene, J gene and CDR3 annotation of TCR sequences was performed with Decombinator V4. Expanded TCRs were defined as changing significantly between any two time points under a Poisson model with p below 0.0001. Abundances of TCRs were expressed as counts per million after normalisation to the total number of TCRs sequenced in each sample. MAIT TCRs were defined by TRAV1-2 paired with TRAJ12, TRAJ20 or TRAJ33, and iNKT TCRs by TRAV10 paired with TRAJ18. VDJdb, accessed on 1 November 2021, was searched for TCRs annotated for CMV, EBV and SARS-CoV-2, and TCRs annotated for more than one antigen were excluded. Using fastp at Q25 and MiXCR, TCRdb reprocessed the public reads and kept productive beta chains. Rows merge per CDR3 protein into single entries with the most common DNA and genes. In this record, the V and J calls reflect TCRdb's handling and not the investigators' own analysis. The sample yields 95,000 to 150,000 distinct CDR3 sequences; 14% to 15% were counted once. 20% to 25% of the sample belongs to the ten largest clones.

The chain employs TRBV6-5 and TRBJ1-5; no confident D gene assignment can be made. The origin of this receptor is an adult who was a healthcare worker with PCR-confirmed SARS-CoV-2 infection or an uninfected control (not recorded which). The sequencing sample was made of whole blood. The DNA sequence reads TGTGCCAGCAGTTACTCGGCAGCGGCCAATCAGCCCCAGCATTTT. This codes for CASSYSAAANQPQHF.